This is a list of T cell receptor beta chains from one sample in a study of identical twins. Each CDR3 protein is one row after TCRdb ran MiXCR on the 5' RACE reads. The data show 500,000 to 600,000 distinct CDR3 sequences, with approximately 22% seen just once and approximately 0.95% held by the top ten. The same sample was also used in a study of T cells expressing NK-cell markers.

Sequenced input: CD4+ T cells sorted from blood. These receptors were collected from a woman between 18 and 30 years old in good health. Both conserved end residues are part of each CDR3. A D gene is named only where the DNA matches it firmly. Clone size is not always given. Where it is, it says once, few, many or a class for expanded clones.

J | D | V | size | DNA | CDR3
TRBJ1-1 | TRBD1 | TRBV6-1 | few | TGTGCCAGCAGCCGGACAGGGTCGAGAACTGAAGCTTTCTTT | CASSRTGSRTEAFF
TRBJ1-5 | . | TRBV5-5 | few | TGTGCCAGCAGTACAGGAAAGTGGGATCAGCCCCAGCATTTT | CASSTGKWDQPQHF
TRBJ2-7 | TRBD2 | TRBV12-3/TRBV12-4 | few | TGTGCCAGCAGTTTAAGGAGCGGGGGAGCCTACGAGCAGTACTTC | CASSLRSGGAYEQYF
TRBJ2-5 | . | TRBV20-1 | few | TGCAGTGCTAGAAAGGGAGAGACCCAGTACTTC | CSARKGETQYF
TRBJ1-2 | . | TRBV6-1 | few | TGTGCCAGCAGGCCCGAGGGGGGGATTTCAGATGGCTACACCTTC | CASRPEGGISDGYTF
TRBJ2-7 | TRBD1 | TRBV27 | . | TGTGCCAGCATCAAGGGACAGGGCTACTACGAGCAGTACTTC | CASIKGQGYYEQYF
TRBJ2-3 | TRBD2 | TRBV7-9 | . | TGTGCCAGCTTAGCGGGATACACAGATACGCAGTATTTT | CASLAGYTDTQYF
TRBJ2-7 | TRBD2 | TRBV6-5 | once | TGTGCCAGCAGTTACTCTTCACTGGCACCTATAGCGGGGGAGCAGTACTTC | CASSYSSLAPIAGEQYF
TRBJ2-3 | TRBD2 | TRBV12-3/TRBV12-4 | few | TGTGCCACAGCGGGAGGTTCAGATACGCAGTATTTT | CATAGGSDTQYF
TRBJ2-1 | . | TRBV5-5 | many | TGTGCCAGCAGCTTGGCGAGCAATGAGCAGTTCTTC | CASSLASNEQFF
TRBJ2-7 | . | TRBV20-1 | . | TGCAGTGCCAGCACCGGGACCAACTACGAGCAGTACTTC | CSASTGTNYEQYF
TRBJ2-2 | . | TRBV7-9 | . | TGTGCCAGCAGCATCGAACGGGGGGCGCAGCTGTTTTTT | CASSIERGAQLFF
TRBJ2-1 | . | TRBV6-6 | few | TGTGCCAGCACCGGGAGCAAATTTCATGAGCAGTTCTTC | CASTGSKFHEQFF
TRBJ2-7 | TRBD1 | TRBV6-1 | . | TGTGCCAGCAGTGAAGCGACGGACAGGCGCGAGCAGTACTTC | CASSEATDRREQYF
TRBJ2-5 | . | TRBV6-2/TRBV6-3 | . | TGTGCCAGCAGTTCGAGACTACCCCAAGAGACCCAGTACTTC | CASSSRLPQETQYF
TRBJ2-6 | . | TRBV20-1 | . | TGCAGTGCTAGAGGTGGAGGTCCTGGGGCCAACGTCCTGACTTTC | CSARGGGPGANVLTF
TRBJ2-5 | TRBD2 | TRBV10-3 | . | TGTGCCATCAGCCAGGCTAGGGCGGGAGGACGGGAGACCCAGTACTTC | CAISQARAGGRETQYF
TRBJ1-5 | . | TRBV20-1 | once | TGCAGTGCTAGATTACGAACAGGGACGCAGCCCCAGCATTTT | CSARLRTGTQPQHF
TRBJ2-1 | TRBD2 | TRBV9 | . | TGTGCCAGCAGCCCACTAATAGCGGGAGCTTACAATGAGCAGTTCTTC | CASSPLIAGAYNEQFF
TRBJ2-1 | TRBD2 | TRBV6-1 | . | TGTGCCAGCAGTGTAGCGGGAGTGAACTACAATGAGCAGTTCTTC | CASSVAGVNYNEQFF
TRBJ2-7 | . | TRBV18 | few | TGTGCCAGCTCACCACCGAGTAGCGGCTCCTACGAGCAGTACTTC | CASSPPSSGSYEQYF
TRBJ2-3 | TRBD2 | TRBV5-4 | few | TGTGCCAGCAGCAAGGGCGGGAGGGCCACAGATACGCAGTATTTT | CASSKGGRATDTQYF
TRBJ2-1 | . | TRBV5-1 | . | TGCGCCAGCAGCCTGTTCGGGACGCGTACCTACAATGAGCAGTTCTTC | CASSLFGTRTYNEQFF
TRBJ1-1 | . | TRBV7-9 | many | TGTGCCAGCAGCTTATCAGGGGACGCTGAAGCTTTCTTT | CASSLSGDAEAFF
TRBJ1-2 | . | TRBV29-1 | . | TGCAGCGCTTTCGTGACAGGACATTATGGCTACACCTTC | CSAFVTGHYGYTF
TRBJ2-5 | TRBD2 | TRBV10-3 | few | TGTGCCATCAGTTCCCTAGCGGGAGGCGGAGAGACCCAGTACTTC | CAISSLAGGGETQYF
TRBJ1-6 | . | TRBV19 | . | TGTGCCAGTAGTATGTCGGGATACGATAATTCACCCCTCCACTTT | CASSMSGYDNSPLHF
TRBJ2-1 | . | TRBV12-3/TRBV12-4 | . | TGTGCCAGCAGTGCGGGGCACGGGCAGTTCTTC | CASSAGHGQFF
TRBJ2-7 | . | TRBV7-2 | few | TGTGCCAGCAGCTCCCCAATAAGGGTTAGCGAGCAGTACTTC | CASSSPIRVSEQYF
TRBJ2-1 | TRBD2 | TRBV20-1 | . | TGCAGTGCTAGAGATTCGGGGAGCGGGGGGCACAATGAGCAGTTCTTC | CSARDSGSGGHNEQFF
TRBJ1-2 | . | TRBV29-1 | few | TGCAGCGTTGTTGGGCGGGGAATAAACTATGGCTACACCTTC | CSVVGRGINYGYTF
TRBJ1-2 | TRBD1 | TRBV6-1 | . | TGTGCCAGCACCCAGGGGGCGTTGAGAGGCTACACCTTC | CASTQGALRGYTF
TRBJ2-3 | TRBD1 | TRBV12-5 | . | TGTGCTAGTGGTTTGGTGGGAGAACCAGAGGGGGCTACAGATACGCAGTATTTT | CASGLVGEPEGATDTQYF
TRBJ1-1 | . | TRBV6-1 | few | TGTGCCAGCAGCCTGAGGAGGTCAAACACTGAAGCTTTCTTT | CASSLRRSNTEAFF
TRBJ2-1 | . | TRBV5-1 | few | TGCGCCAGCAGCTTGGGTTCCGTGGAATTTCGCGACAATGAGCAGTTCTTC | CASSLGSVEFRDNEQFF
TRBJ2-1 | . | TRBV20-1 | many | TGCAGTGCCTACCAGGGACCGCACCGAAATGAGCAGTTCTTC | CSAYQGPHRNEQFF
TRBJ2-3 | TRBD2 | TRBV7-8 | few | TGTGCCAGCAGCCAACTAGCGAGCACAGATACGCAGTATTTT | CASSQLASTDTQYF
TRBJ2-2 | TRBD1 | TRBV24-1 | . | TGTGCCACCAGTGACCAAATCCCGGGACAGGAATACACCGGGGAGCTGTTTTTT | CATSDQIPGQEYTGELFF
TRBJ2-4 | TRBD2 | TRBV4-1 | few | TGCGCCAGCAGCCAAGGCCTGACTAGCGGGAGGGACAAAAACATTCAGTACTTC | CASSQGLTSGRDKNIQYF
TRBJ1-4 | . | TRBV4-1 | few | TGCGCCAGCAGCCAACTCGTCCAGGGTAGTGAAAAACTGTTTTTT | CASSQLVQGSEKLFF
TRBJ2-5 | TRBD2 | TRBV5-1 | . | TGCGCCAGCAGCTTGGGGGCTAGCGGGGCTCAAGAGACCCAGTACTTC | CASSLGASGAQETQYF
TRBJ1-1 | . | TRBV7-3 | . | TGTGCCAGCAGCTCCGGACAGCTTGAGAACACTGAAGCTTTCTTT | CASSSGQLENTEAFF
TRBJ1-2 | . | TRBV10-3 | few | TGTGCCATCAAGGGTCGGGACAATCATACCTATGGCTACACCTTC | CAIKGRDNHTYGYTF
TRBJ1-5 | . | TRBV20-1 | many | TGCAGTGCTAGTCTCGACCGCAATCAGCCCCAGCATTTT | CSASLDRNQPQHF
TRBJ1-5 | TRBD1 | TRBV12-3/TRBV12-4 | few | TGTGCCAGTGCGGACAGGCCCAATCAGCCCCAGCATTTT | CASADRPNQPQHF
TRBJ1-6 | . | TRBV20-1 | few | TGCAGTGCTAGAGATCGGGGCGGATCACCCCTCCACTTT | CSARDRGGSPLHF
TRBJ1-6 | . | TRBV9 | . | TGTGCCAGCGGGGGAGCTAACAATTCACCCCTCCACTTT | CASGGANNSPLHF
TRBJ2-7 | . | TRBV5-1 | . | TGCGCCAGCAGCTTGGACCCGGCCGGCTCCTACGAGCAGTACTTC | CASSLDPAGSYEQYF
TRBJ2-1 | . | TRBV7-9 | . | TGTGCCAGCAGCTTAGGACAGCCCAACGTGGAGCAGTTCTTC | CASSLGQPNVEQFF
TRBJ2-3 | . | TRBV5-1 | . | TGCGCCAGCAGCTTGGCCCGACGGCGAGGGGTGTCTTTAGATACGCAGTATTTT | CASSLARRRGVSLDTQYF
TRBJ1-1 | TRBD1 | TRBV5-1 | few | TGCGCCAGCAGCCGAAACCAGGGGGCGAAAACTGAAGCTTTCTTT | CASSRNQGAKTEAFF
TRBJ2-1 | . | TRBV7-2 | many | TGTGCCAGCAGCCTAACAAAGGGTGAGCAGTTCTTC | CASSLTKGEQFF
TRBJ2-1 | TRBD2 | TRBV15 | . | TGTGCCACCAGCAGAGGGGGCGGGAGAGCCTACAATGAGCAGTCCTTC | CATSRGGGRAYNEQSF
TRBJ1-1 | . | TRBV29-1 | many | TGCAGCGTTGGCAGGGGTTTCGGGTACACTGAAGCTTTCTTT | CSVGRGFGYTEAFF
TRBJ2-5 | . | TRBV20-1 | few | TGCAGTGCTAGAAACGGGGGAAGTAGGAGGGAGACCCAGTACTTC | CSARNGGSRRETQYF
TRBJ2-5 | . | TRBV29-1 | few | TGCAGCGTTGAAGGGCAGGGGGAGACCCAGTACTTC | CSVEGQGETQYF
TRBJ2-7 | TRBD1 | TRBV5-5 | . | TGTGCCAGCAAGGTCACCGGGACAGGGGCCTACGAGCAGTACTTC | CASKVTGTGAYEQYF